This T cell receptor (beta chain) is drawn from a study of beta chain features in type 1 diabetes (dated by TCRdb to the late 2010s). About the study as a whole: No differences in mean age, gender distribution, total cell number or subset yield were found between patients and healthy donors. Regulatory and stem cell-like memory subsets were isolated from only 8 patients and about eight healthy donors, whereas naive and central memory subsets came from all 30 or so donors. The study compared TCRB repertoires of sorted circulating CD4+ T cell subsets between recently diagnosed type 1 diabetes patients and matched healthy donors. A total of roughly 100 million sorted cells were examined across all samples, and a strong correlation was observed between cell number per subset and RNA yield.

A single peripheral blood draw of approximately 0.11 L on average was collected from each donor into heparinised tubes. Naive, central memory, regulatory and stem cell-like memory CD4+ T cells were sorted on a BD FACSAria II using a panel including CD45RO, CCR7, CD25, CD127, CD95 and CD27. A purity above 98% was achieved for all sorted populations. PBMCs were separated immediately by Lymphoprep density gradient centrifugation and were stained directly, without being cultured. To minimize batch effects, samples were stained and sorted in pairs, one healthy donor with one patient per experiment. Details on this clone: The clone's antigen remains unknown. No much larger clone is present one base from it, and per-base qualities are unavailable.

The High Capacity cDNA Reverse Transcription Kit was used to reverse transcribe all of the isolated RNA, meaning that expressed TCRB transcripts were what got sequenced. For stem cell-like memory T cell samples, survey-depth immunoSEQ sequencing was used, averaging around 1 million total reads per sample. After sorted cells were lysed in RLT buffer, RNA was extracted with DNase-treated RNeasy Micro or Mini kits, with the choice depending on cell number. Each cell subset was processed separately to prevent cross-contamination, with patient and healthy donor samples processed together. TCRB sequences were amplified from cDNA with the immunoSEQ multiplex PCR, producing 87-bp fragments spanning the CDR3 region. Sequencing of the amplicons was performed on the Illumina HiSeq platform. The study's own analysis went as follows. Synthetic template baselines were used to correct PCR bias computationally, reads within Hamming distance 2 were collapsed together, and singletons that could not be merged were discarded. By aligning reads against IMGT, V, D and J genes, CDR3 length, and insertions or deletions at six rearrangement sites were assigned. Within each subset, clonotype counts were normalized to sorted cell number, after which true diversity and Gini coefficients were computed with the tcR R package. Repertoire sharing was quantified using the overlap coefficient calculated on TCRB nucleotide sequences. TCRdb's version of the immuneACCESS table is confined to in-frame rearrangements and falls short of the full clone set. An unresolved V gene accounts for under half of the shortfall where checked; the remainder is of unknown origin. V, J and clone size are taken as reported in that table, and D and trimming were inferred from the DNA itself. Here the sample has 35,000 to 50,000 clones; approximately 48% occur a single time. The top ten clones comprise around 0.25% of the sample.

Results the study describes overall, beyond this receptor: Naive, central memory and regulatory TCRB repertoires appeared to be more similar among patients than among healthy donors. A moderate but significant shortening of TCRB CDR3 length was observed in type 1 diabetes patients in all four CD4+ subsets. HLA sub-analyses involved small numbers of individuals, so any influence of HLA type on TCRB rearrangement remained unresolved. Shorter templates might have been favored by PCR, but patient and control samples were amplified and corrected together, so both groups would have been affected equally by any skew. Because cDNA was sequenced instead of genomic DNA, activated cells with high expression could be over-represented, although the groups did not differ in activation or CD3 levels. At VDJ recombination sites, patients with type 1 diabetes made fewer insertions and deleted more nucleotides, a pattern implying thymic rearrangement abnormalities.

Per the germline V gene, MDHEN is the CDR1 and SYDVKM is the CDR2. Taken from cysteine to phenylalanine, the CDR3 has 16 residues. Only the CDR3 part of the read is kept: 48 bases, read in frame from the first base. The sample consisted of stem cell memory CD4+ T cells from blood. Interpreted using the paper, the cell subset or site label stands for: stem cell-like memory CD4+ T cells. The chain couples TRBV28 to TRBJ2-5; 14 central bases correspond to TRBD2. The J call may be faulty, since TRBJ2-7 better matches the DNA end. The source is a woman aged 25 to 39 in good health. The base sequence is TGTGCCAGCAATCCTATTGGGACTAGCGGGAGTTACGAGCAGTACTTC. The encoded protein is CASNPIGTSGSYEQYF.